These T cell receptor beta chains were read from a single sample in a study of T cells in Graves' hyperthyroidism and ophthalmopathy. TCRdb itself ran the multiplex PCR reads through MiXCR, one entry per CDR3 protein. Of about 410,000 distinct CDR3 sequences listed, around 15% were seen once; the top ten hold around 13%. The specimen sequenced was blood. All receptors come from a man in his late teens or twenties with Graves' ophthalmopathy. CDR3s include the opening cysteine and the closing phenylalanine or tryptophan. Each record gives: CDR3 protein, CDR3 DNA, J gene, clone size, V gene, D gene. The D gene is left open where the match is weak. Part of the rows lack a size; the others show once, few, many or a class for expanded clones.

CDR3: CASSLASGTNTGELFF
DNA: TGCGCCAGCAGCTTGGCAAGCGGGACGAACACCGGGGAGCTGTTTTTT
J: TRBJ2-2
size: many
V: TRBV5-1
D: TRBD2

CDR3: CASSLSTGDFNTEAFF
DNA: TGTGCCAGCAGCTTATCTACAGGGGATTTCAACACTGAAGCTTTCTTT
J: TRBJ1-1
size: few
V: TRBV7-6
D: TRBD1

CDR3: CSSTGEIADTQYF
DNA: TGCAGCTCTACAGGGGAGATCGCAGATACGCAGTATTTT
J: TRBJ2-3
size: many
V: TRBV29-1
D: TRBD1

CDR3: CASRQQGLYGYTF
DNA: TGTGCCAGCAGGCAACAGGGACTTTATGGCTACACCTTC
J: TRBJ1-2
size: few
V: TRBV6-1
D: NA

CDR3: CSVGPPGYGYTF
DNA: TGCAGCGTTGGTCCCCCGGGCTATGGCTACACCTTC
J: TRBJ1-2
size: few
V: TRBV29-1
D: NA

CDR3: CASSRGEAWDEQFF
DNA: TGCGCCAGCAGCCGCGGGGAGGCCTGGGATGAGCAGTTCTTC
J: TRBJ2-1
size: NA
V: TRBV4-1
D: NA

CDR3: CASSLGTGWYEQYF
DNA: TGTGCCAGCAGTTTGGGGACAGGGTGGTACGAGCAGTACTTC
J: TRBJ2-7
size: NA
V: TRBV28
D: TRBD1

CDR3: CASRPPPLAGGPNEQFF
DNA: TGTGCCAGCAGACCACCCCCACTAGCGGGGGGACCCAATGAGCAGTTCTTC
J: TRBJ2-1
size: once
V: TRBV6-1
D: TRBD2

CDR3: CATSRDRVPEETQYF
DNA: TGTGCCACCAGTAGGGACAGGGTACCGGAAGAGACCCAGTACTTC
J: TRBJ2-5
size: few
V: TRBV24-1
D: TRBD1

CDR3: CASSQGWLAGGNEQFF
DNA: TGCGCCAGCAGCCAAGGGTGGCTAGCGGGGGGCAATGAGCAGTTCTTC
J: TRBJ2-1
size: NA
V: TRBV4-1
D: TRBD2

CDR3: CASSLDRPLEAFF
DNA: TGTGCCAGCAGCTTGGACCGACCCTTAGAAGCTTTCTTT
J: TRBJ1-1
size: many
V: TRBV11-3
D: NA

CDR3: CASSEPRGGETQPQHF
DNA: TGTGCCAGCAGCGAACCCCGGGGAGGAGAAACTCAGCCCCAGCATTTT
J: TRBJ1-5
size: NA
V: TRBV2
D: NA

CDR3: CATSREENGPDTQYF
DNA: TGTGCCACCAGCAGAGAAGAGAACGGACCAGATACGCAGTATTTT
J: TRBJ2-3
size: many
V: TRBV15
D: NA

CDR3: CSAPRAGRDYEQYF
DNA: TGCAGTGCCCCGCGCGCGGGGCGCGACTACGAGCAGTACTTC
J: TRBJ2-7
size: NA
V: TRBV20-1
D: NA

CDR3: CASSVGTSGTQETQYF
DNA: TGTGCCAGCAGCGTTGGGACTAGCGGGACACAAGAGACCCAGTACTTC
J: TRBJ2-5
size: few
V: TRBV9
D: TRBD2

CDR3: CASSGQGDSPLHF
DNA: TGTGCCAGCAGTGGACAGGGGGATTCACCCCTCCACTTT
J: TRBJ1-6
size: many
V: TRBV2
D: TRBD1

CDR3: CASSVVRDPEAFF
DNA: TGTGCCAGCAGCGTAGTCAGGGACCCTGAAGCTTTCTTT
J: TRBJ1-1
size: few
V: TRBV9
D: NA

CDR3: CASSAGQVGEQFF
DNA: TGCGCCAGCAGTGCCGGGCAAGTCGGTGAGCAGTTCTTC
J: TRBJ2-1
size: many
V: TRBV10-1
D: NA

CDR3: CASTGAGVSATDTQYF
DNA: TGTGCCAGCACAGGAGCGGGAGTATCCGCCACAGATACGCAGTATTTT
J: TRBJ2-3
size: many
V: TRBV6-2/TRBV6-3
D: TRBD2

CDR3: CASRKPGQDYEQYF
DNA: TGTGCCAGCCGAAAACCGGGACAGGACTACGAGCAGTACTTC
J: TRBJ2-7
size: many
V: TRBV11-2
D: TRBD1

CDR3: CASSPGTSGPNEQFF
DNA: TGTGCCAGCAGCCCCGGGACTAGCGGACCCAATGAGCAGTTCTTC
J: TRBJ2-1
size: NA
V: TRBV5-4
D: TRBD2

CDR3: CASSFPGQGIRNIQYF
DNA: TGTGCCAGCAGCTTTCCGGGACAGGGTATTCGAAACATTCAGTACTTC
J: TRBJ2-4
size: many
V: TRBV7-2
D: TRBD1

CDR3: CASSSTSGGHEQYF
DNA: TGTGCCAGCAGCTCGACTAGCGGGGGCCACGAGCAGTACTTC
J: TRBJ2-7
size: NA
V: TRBV7-9
D: TRBD2

CDR3: CASSGGQMYGYTF
DNA: TGTGCCAGCAGTGGAGGACAGATGTATGGCTACACCTTC
J: TRBJ1-2
size: many
V: TRBV2
D: NA

CDR3: CASSLSRGQNIQYF
DNA: TGTGCCAGCAGTTTAAGCCGGGGGCAAAACATTCAGTACTTC
J: TRBJ2-4
size: NA
V: TRBV11-2
D: NA

CDR3: CASSVGVGGNTEAFF
DNA: TGTGCCAGCAGCGTAGGGGTCGGGGGAAACACTGAAGCTTTCTTT
J: TRBJ1-1
size: NA
V: TRBV9
D: NA

CDR3: CASSSTGGFQPQHF
DNA: TGTGCCAGCAGTTCGACAGGGGGCTTTCAGCCCCAGCATTTT
J: TRBJ1-5
size: NA
V: TRBV28
D: TRBD1

CDR3: CASSISGTGGTDTQYF
DNA: TGTGCCAGTAGTATCTCGGGAACGGGGGGCACAGATACGCAGTATTTT
J: TRBJ2-3
size: many
V: TRBV19
D: NA

CDR3: CSARDRDNYGYTF
DNA: TGCAGTGCTAGAGATAGGGATAACTATGGCTACACCTTC
J: TRBJ1-2
size: many
V: TRBV20-1
D: NA

CDR3: CASSYSTLYEQYF
DNA: TGTGCCAGCAGTTACTCGACACTTTACGAGCAGTACTTC
J: TRBJ2-7
size: many
V: TRBV6-5
D: NA

CDR3: CASSLGGRLVAQHF
DNA: TGTGCCAGCAGCTTGGGAGGCAGACTAGTGGCCCAGCATTTT
J: TRBJ1-5
size: few
V: TRBV5-6
D: NA

CDR3: CASSLASTSGANVLTF
DNA: TGCGCCAGCAGCTTGGCGTCTACCTCTGGGGCCAACGTCCTGACTTTC
J: TRBJ2-6
size: few
V: TRBV5-1
D: NA

CDR3: CASSRLGSGQVDTQYF
DNA: TGTGCCAGCAGCCGACTCGGAAGCGGGCAGGTAGATACGCAGTATTTT
J: TRBJ2-3
size: many
V: TRBV11-2
D: NA

CDR3: CASSIVWADTSNQPQHF
DNA: TGTGCCAGTAGTATAGTGTGGGCAGATACTAGCAATCAGCCCCAGCATTTT
J: TRBJ1-5
size: NA
V: TRBV19
D: NA

CDR3: CASTRGGSSYEQYF
DNA: TGTGCCAGCACCCGCGGGGGGAGCTCCTACGAGCAGTACTTC
J: TRBJ2-7
size: many
V: TRBV6-2/TRBV6-3
D: TRBD2

CDR3: CAGRSSGGSEQYF
DNA: TGTGCCGGCAGAAGCTCTGGGGGAAGCGAGCAGTACTTC
J: TRBJ2-7
size: few
V: TRBV25-1
D: NA

CDR3: CATSDQGSYNEQFF
DNA: TGTGCCACCAGTGATCAGGGTTCCTACAATGAGCAGTTCTTC
J: TRBJ2-1
size: NA
V: TRBV24-1
D: NA

CDR3: CASSEAPSYNEQFF
DNA: TGTGCCAGCAGTGAGGCGCCCTCCTACAATGAGCAGTTCTTC
J: TRBJ2-1
size: many
V: TRBV6-1
D: NA

CDR3: CASSARQGTGELFF
DNA: TGTGCCAGTAGTGCACGACAGGGGACCGGGGAGCTGTTTTTT
J: TRBJ2-2
size: few
V: TRBV19
D: TRBD1

CDR3: CASSLSGLAGGEQFF
DNA: TGTGCCAGCAGCTTATCCGGCCTAGCGGGGGGTGAGCAGTTCTTC
J: TRBJ2-1
size: many
V: TRBV7-2
D: TRBD2